The next 10 T cell receptor beta chains were all read from a single sample in a study of graft-versus-host responses after intestinal transplantation. The data were produced by immunoSEQ multiplex PCR, yet TCRdb's version contains in-frame clones alone and is incomplete. The table shows roughly 12,000 clones, with roughly 84% occurring only once. The source was PBMCs, collected around 300 days after intestinal transplant. These receptors originate from a human patient who received an intestinal transplant, so some T cells may come from the graft donor.

The gene calls are TRBV28 and TRBJ2-7, with a weak D call TRBD1 (6 bases). The germline V and J ends were trimmed by 6 bases and 4 bases, with 13 bases remaining between them. Germline V gene sequence: CDR1 MDHEN, CDR2 SYDVKM. The CDR3 length is 13 residues. CDR3: CASRMGAVYEQYF. The CDR3 DNA reads TGTGCCAGCAGGATGGGGGCTGTATACGAGCAGTACTTC.

The V and J genes are TRBV28 and TRBJ1-6, with 7 bases lining up with TRBD1. From germline, CDR1 is MDHEN and CDR2 SYDVKM. This CDR3 is 16 amino acids long. Losses at the gene ends were 6 bases for V and 7 bases for J; bases not matched to a gene: 12. This CDR3 reads CASRGPGTVPNSPLHF. Written as DNA, the CDR3 is TGTGCCAGCAGGGGACCCGGGACAGTCCCGAATTCACCCCTCCACTTT.

In this sample, this clone turned up once. The V and J genes are TRBV5-1 and TRBJ1-6; D gene uncertain. The CDR3 is 15 amino acids. Germline V lookup: CDR1 SGHRS, CDR2 YFSETQ. Trimming pared 4 bases from V and 7 bases from J, leaving 15 bases between. CDR3 bases: TGCGCCAGCAGCACCCCCGGGAGGGAGAATTCACCCCTCCACTTT. Protein product: CASSTPGRENSPLHF. The variable domain in full, with the rest retrieved from reference TRBV5-1 and TRBJ1-6, is KAGVTQTPRYLIKTRGQQVTLSCSPISGHRSVSWYQQTPGQGLQFLFEYFSETQRNKGNFPGRFSGRQFSNSRSEMNVSTLELGDSALYLCASSTPGRENSPLHFGNGTRLTVT.

The V and J genes are TRBV5-1 and TRBJ2-5, with D possibly matching TRBD2 (5 bases). The germline V and J ends were trimmed by 4 bases and 3 bases, with 13 bases remaining between them. The CDR3 has 14 amino acids. Per the germline V gene, CDR1 is SGHRS and CDR2 is YFSETQ. The CDR3 sequence: CASSLAERKETQYF. CDR3 nucleotides: TGCGCCAGCAGCCTAGCTGAGAGAAAAGAGACCCAGTACTTC.

The chain couples TRBV5-4 to TRBJ2-5; D gene uncertain. The germline CDR1 and CDR2 sequences are SGHNT and YYREEE (reference sequence). V dropped 2 bases and J dropped 2 bases, with 1 base sitting between them. This CDR3 is built from 11 residues. CDR3 bases: TGTGCCAGCAGCTTTCAAGAGACCCAGTACTTC. As protein: CASSFQETQYF.

This clone came up once. The CDR3: CAWSEGGRVEQYF. In DNA, the CDR3 is TGTGCCTGGAGTGAGGGCGGGAGGGTCGAGCAGTACTTC. The V call is TRBV30, the J call TRBJ2-7; 9 bases map to TRBD2. The length of the CDR3 is 13 residues. From germline, CDR1 is GTSNPN and CDR2 SVGIG (reference sequence). V lost 1 base to trimming and J lost 6 bases; unmatched junction nucleotides: 4.

The rearrangement joins TRBV6-4 to TRBJ2-1; D is ambiguous. Germline CDR1 is MRHNA and CDR2 is SNTAGT. Trimming pared 4 bases from V and 0 bases from J, leaving 10 bases between. The CDR3 consists of 15 residues. CDR3 sequence: CASSVSASSYNEQFF. The CDR3 region has the DNA TGTGCCAGCAGTGTAAGCGCGAGCTCCTACAATGAGCAGTTCTTC.

The CDR3: CASSKPGLANREQYF. CDR3 bases: TGTGCCAGCTCTAAACCGGGACTAGCGAATCGGGAGCAGTACTTC. The gene calls are TRBV28 and TRBJ2-7, with TRBD2 matching over 10 bases. Per germline, CDR1 MDHEN and CDR2 SYDVKM. The trim removed 8 bases at V and 7 bases at J, leaving 14 bases unmatched. CDR3 size: 15 residues.

This chain joins TRBV6-5 and TRBJ2-7; TRBD2 aligns across 12 bases. This CDR3 has 14 amino acids. V was clipped by 5 bases and J by 4 bases; unmatched bases: 3. From germline, CDR1 is MNHEY and CDR2 SVGAGI. In DNA form, the CDR3 reads TGTGCCAGCAGTCTCGGGACTAGCGGGTACGAGCAGTACTTC. It encodes CASSLGTSGYEQYF.

The chain carries TRBV10-3 and TRBJ1-3; the D gene is possibly TRBD1 (6 bases). Trimming took off 4 bases at V and 1 base at J, with 14 bases between the two ends. CDR1 is ENHRY, CDR2 SYGVKD, per germline. This CDR3 region has 16 residues. CDR3 bases: TGTGCCATCAGTGTTCTACAGGGAATGTCTGGAAACACCATATATTTT. This codes for CAISVLQGMSGNTIYF.